This TCR beta chain is from a study of cytomegalovirus exposure and HLA in healthy donors. Study in general: Earlier work reported 117 million unique TCR beta sequences from some 170 million T cells.

Trimming at V came to 5 bases and at J to 8 bases, leaving 11 bases not matched to a gene. The CDR3 contains 17 residues. The germline V gene has CDR1 SGHTA and CDR2 FQGNSA. It was with 60 Vbeta and 13 Jbeta primers that the PCR ran. Only in-frame clones appear in the TCRdb table, and some are missing; sequencing was by immunoSEQ multiplex PCR. The repertoire includes around 140,000 clones, approximately 75% of them detected once, and under 5.5% sits in the top ten. This clone has just a few counts. The source material was PBMCs. The sequence was obtained from a man aged 45-60 years in good health and CMV-seropositive. The rearrangement links TRBV7-2 to TRBJ2-1; 14 bases are a match to TRBD2. Here the CDR3 DNA reads TGTGCCAGCAGCCCCCGGGAGACTAGCGGGAGGGCCCATGAGCAGTTCTTC. It yields the protein CASSPRETSGRAHEQFF.